The sequence of this T cell receptor beta chain was determined in a study of blood T cell repertoires in COVID-19. As for the study in general: Donors in the United States, Italy and Spain gave samples during acute or convalescent COVID-19. Sample material is recorded as cDNA or gDNA derived from T cells, B-cell-depleted T cells, or PBMCs.

Data came from immunoSEQ multiplex PCR; TCRdb stores just in-frame clones and leaves some out. The sample contains around 57,000 clones, over 80% of which appear only once. Losses at the gene ends were 5 bases for V and 9 bases for J; bases not matched to a gene: 8. Germline CDR1 MNHEY, CDR2 SMNVEV (reference sequence). This CDR3 is 13 amino acids long. The sequenced sample consisted of peripheral blood. The TCR comes from a woman aged 60-75 years with acute or convalescent COVID-19. The chain has TRBV27 and TRBJ2-3; 7 positions agree with TRBD1. CDR3 region: CASSDRVLSTQYF. CDR3 coding DNA: TGTGCCAGCAGTGACAGGGTTTTGTCCACGCAGTATTTT.